The subject of this entry is one TCR beta chain. Its antigen is not known. Data came from immunoSEQ multiplex PCR; TCRdb stores just in-frame clones and leaves some out. Of about 49,000 clones listed, roughly 96% are singletons. Documented time point: new active TB diagnosis, blood taken before or within 7 days of starting treatment. This record belongs to a study of T cells in tuberculosis. Study details: In South Africa, adults with active tuberculosis were compared with IGRA-negative and latently infected IGRA-positive adolescents. Study-wide results and limits: GMM-specific TCRs were nearer to active tuberculosis alpha repertoires, suggesting expansion. Active tuberculosis patients had shorter CDR3-alpha; the beta difference was nonsignificant.

The sequencing used PBMCs, collected at tuberculosis diagnosis. The sequence was collected from an adult with tuberculosis.

CDR3 loop: CASSPTSTDTQYF. In nucleotides, the CDR3 is TGTGCCAGCAGCCCTACTAGCACAGATACGCAGTATTTT. The rearrangement uses TRBV5-6 and TRBJ2-3; no definite D call. Trimming stripped 4 bases from V and 0 bases from J, with 6 bases between. This CDR3 region has 13 residues. The germline V gene has CDR1 SGHDT and CDR2 YYEEEE.